The 26 T cell receptor beta chains given below trace back to one sample, sequenced in a study of Ad26.COV2.S vaccination and SARS-CoV-2 variants. The repertoire was sequenced with immunoSEQ multiplex PCR; TCRdb's copy has only in-frame clones and lacks some. The sample has more than 350,000 clones; more than 80% are singletons. Treatment noted: roughly 19 received Ad26.COV2.S at low or high dose, single or two shots; roughly five received placebo; per-sample allocation not given. Sample collection was performed on day 63 after the first vaccine or placebo injection. The material sequenced was peripheral blood, taken in a trial of Ad26.COV2.S vaccine versus placebo. The receptors originated from a person aged 18-65 years who received the Ad26.COV2.S COVID-19 vaccine or a placebo.

The rearrangement uses TRBV24-1 and TRBJ1-1; tentatively, D is TRBD1 (5 bases). Germline assignment: CDR1 KGHDR and CDR2 SFDVKD. The V end was cut by 0 bases, the J end by 4 bases, with 17 bases between. The CDR3 totals 17 residues. The CDR3 spells CATSDLLDGGVLTEAFF. In DNA, the CDR3 is TGTGCCACCAGTGATTTGCTTGATGGGGGGGTCCTCACTGAAGCTTTCTTT.

This chain joins TRBV6-5 and TRBJ2-2; 10 bases are a match to TRBD1. The germline CDR1 and CDR2 sequences are MNHEY and SVGAGI. The junction had 5 bases not matched to a gene; V was cut back by 4 bases and J by 3 bases. The CDR3 runs 16 residues. The CDR3 is CASSSGTGVYTGELFF. The CDR3 DNA follows: TGTGCCAGCAGTTCCGGGACAGGGGTCTACACCGGGGAGCTGTTTTTT.

The rearrangement uses TRBV29-1 and TRBJ1-1; TRBD1 matches at 7 bases. The CDR3 is 12 residues long. J lost 4 bases, V lost 7 bases, and 6 bases had no gene match. CDR1 and CDR2 from the germline V gene are SQVTM and ANQGSEA. For the CDR3, the DNA is TGCAGCGCTGCACAGGGGACCACTGAAGCTTTCTTT. Its protein is CSAAQGTTEAFF.

This chain uses TRBV10-3 with TRBJ2-1, with a tentative D call TRBD1 (7 bases). Germline V gene sequence: CDR1 ENHRY, CDR2 SYGVKD. The CDR3 loop spans 14 amino acids. Between the trimmed V and J ends, which lost 10 bases and 6 bases, there was a span of 19 bases. In DNA form, the CDR3 reads TGTGCCACGCGGAGGGACAGTTCCGTCAATGAGCAGTTCTTC. It specifies CATRRDSSVNEQFF.

This chain joins TRBV18 and TRBJ1-2; tentatively, D is TRBD1 (6 bases). V lost 3 bases and J 4 bases, leaving 15 bases between the germline ends. This CDR3 is built from 15 residues. Germline CDR1 reads KGHSH; CDR2 reads LQKENI. CDR3 sequence (DNA): TGTGCCAGCTCACCCAGGACAGATGGAGGCTATGGCTACACCTTC. Protein product: CASSPRTDGGYGYTF.

The rearrangement links TRBV30 to TRBJ1-4; TRBD1 matches 8 bases. The V gene's germline CDR1 is GTSNPN and CDR2 SVGIG (reference sequence). The CDR3 has 13 residues. Trimming removed 0 bases from V and 10 bases from J; junction bases left unmatched: 4. The CDR3 DNA follows: TGTGCCTGGAGTGTACAGGGGGTGGGAAAACTGTTTTTT. This gives the protein CAWSVQGVGKLFF. The full variable domain, in which reference TRBV30 and TRBJ1-4 provide the parts outside the CDR3, is SQTIHQWPATLVQPVGSPLSLECTVEGTSNPNLYWYRQAAGRGLQLLFYSVGIGQISSEVPQNLSASRPQDRQFILSSKKLLLSDSGFYLCAWSVQGVGKLFFGSGTQLSVL.

The rearrangement uses TRBV28 and TRBJ2-7; 12 positions match TRBD1. The germline V gene has CDR1 MDHEN and CDR2 SYDVKM. The J segment lost 7 bases and the V segment lost 6 bases, leaving 10 bases of the junction unmatched. This CDR3 comprises 15 residues. CDR3 amino acids: CASRSSGQGAGEQYF. Here the CDR3 DNA reads TGTGCCAGCAGGTCATCGGGACAGGGGGCAGGGGAGCAGTACTTC. The variable domain in full, with the rest retrieved from reference TRBV28 and TRBJ2-7, is DVKVTQSSRYLVKRTGEKVFLECVQDMDHENMFWYRQDPGLGLRLIYFSYDVKMKEKGDIPEGYSVSREKKERFSLILESASTNQTSMYLCASRSSGQGAGEQYFGPGTRLTVT.

The chain is built from TRBV6-5 and TRBJ1-5, with 10 bases aligning to TRBD1. V gave up 6 bases and J gave up 5 bases; unmatched junction bases: 7. The germline CDR1 and CDR2 sequences are MNHEY and SVGAGI. This CDR3 contains 15 residues. CDR3 sequence: CASSRTGTGDQPQHF. As DNA, the CDR3 is TGTGCCAGCAGCCGGACAGGGACAGGGGATCAGCCCCAGCATTTT.

This rearrangement joins TRBV10-3 to TRBJ2-7; D possibly corresponds to TRBD2 (6 bases). This CDR3 has 15 amino acids. V was trimmed by 8 bases and J by 0 bases, leaving 17 bases between them. Germline lookup yields CDR1 ENHRY and CDR2 SYGVKD. CDR3 protein: CAIAPGRGSSYEQYF. Written as DNA, the CDR3 is TGTGCCATCGCCCCTGGACGGGGGAGCTCCTACGAGCAGTACTTC.

V and J are TRBV5-1 and TRBJ1-4; D is unresolved. Trimming shortened V by 5 bases and J by 0 bases, and 5 bases separated the two germline ends. The CDR3 runs 13 residues. The germline gives CDR1 SGHRS, CDR2 YFSETQ. Written as DNA, the CDR3 is TGCGCCAGCAGATGGGCAACTAATGAAAAACTGTTTTTT. It translates to CASRWATNEKLFF.

The V gene is TRBV5-1, the J gene TRBJ2-7; 11 positions match TRBD2. CDR3 length: 15 residues. CDR1 is SGHRS and CDR2 is YFSETQ in the germline V gene. V was clipped by 4 bases and J by 3 bases; unmatched bases: 6. CDR3 loop: CASSLGTSGDYEQYF. The CDR3 bases are TGCGCCAGCAGCCTCGGGACTAGCGGTGACTACGAGCAGTACTTC.

Only a few counts were recorded for this clone. The gene calls are TRBV5-6 and TRBJ2-7; D remains ambiguous. The CDR3 runs 14 residues. Looked up from germline, CDR1 is SGHDT and CDR2 is YYEEEE. V lost 1 base, J lost 5 bases, and 13 bases lay in between. DNA of the CDR3: TGTGCCAGCAGCTTGCTCGGTAGCTTGGACGAGCAGTACTTC. This gives the protein CASSLLGSLDEQYF. Looking up the rest from reference TRBV5-6 and TRBJ2-7 gives the full variable domain: DAGVTQSPTHLIKTRGQQVTLRCSPKSGHDTVSWYQQALGQGPQFIFQYYEEEERQRGNFPDRFSGHQFPNYSSELNVNALLLGDSALYLCASSLLGSLDEQYFGPGTRLTVT.

This chain joins TRBV4-3 and TRBJ2-1, with 10 bases that match TRBD2. CDR3 size: 18 residues. The trim removed 0 bases at V and 4 bases at J, leaving 9 bases unmatched. From germline, CDR1 is LGHNA and CDR2 YSLEER. CDR3 protein: CASSQDGLAGAPYNEQFF. Here the CDR3 DNA reads TGCGCCAGCAGCCAAGATGGGCTAGCGGGAGCACCATACAATGAGCAGTTCTTC.

In this sample, this clone turned up a few times. The chain couples TRBV5-6 to TRBJ2-7, with D possibly being TRBD2 (7 bases). CDR1 and CDR2 (germline): SGHDT, YYEEEE. This CDR3 contains 15 residues. V lost 0 bases and J 9 bases, leaving 19 bases between the germline ends. This CDR3 reads CASSLVFGGRQGQYF. CDR3 nucleotide sequence: TGTGCCAGCAGCTTGGTTTTCGGGGGGCGGCAAGGGCAGTACTTC.

The chain links TRBV7-8 to TRBJ2-2, with D hard to call. This CDR3 region has 13 residues. V shed 5 bases and J shed 5 bases, with 9 bases lying between them. Per germline, CDR1 SGHVS and CDR2 FQNEAQ. CDR3 sequence: CASSRVRTGELFF. The CDR3 coding sequence is TGTGCCAGCAGCCGGGTTCGAACCGGGGAGCTGTTTTTT.

On this clone itself: This sample includes further DNA sequences coding for the same CDR3. V gene TRBV12-3 or TRBV12-4 combines with J gene TRBJ1-1; 8 bases line up with TRBD1. The CDR3 extends over 13 amino acids. The V gene end was trimmed by 3 bases and the J gene end by 4 bases; junction bases not matched to a gene: 1. CDR3 sequence reads: CASSFGQGTEAFF. The CDR3 DNA follows: TGTGCCAGCAGTTTCGGACAGGGCACTGAAGCTTTCTTT.

CDR3 sequence (DNA): TGTGCCAGCAGCTTAACCAGGGGGCCGTACAATGAGCAGTTCTTC. It encodes CASSLTRGPYNEQFF. The J gene is TRBJ2-1, the V gene TRBV7-2; 8 bases match TRBD1. Germline lookup yields CDR1 SGHTA and CDR2 FQGNSA. The length of the CDR3 is 15 residues. With 2 bases clipped from V and 4 bases from J, the junction kept 4 bases outside the gene matches.

This chain joins TRBV18 and TRBJ1-6; tentatively, D is TRBD1 (5 bases). The V and J ends lost 5 bases and 8 bases respectively, with 16 bases between them. CDR1 and CDR2 from the germline V gene are KGHSH and LQKENI. CDR3 length equals 15 residues. For the CDR3, the DNA is TGTGCCAGCTCAGAGACGAGGGGTGGAGATTCACCCCTCCACTTT. Its protein is CASSETRGGDSPLHF. Looking up the rest from reference TRBV18 and TRBJ1-6 gives the full variable domain: NAGVMQNPRHLVRRRGQEARLRCSPMKGHSHVYWYRQLPEEGLKFMVYLQKENIIDESGMPKERFSAEFPKEGPSILRIQQVVRGDSAAYFCASSETRGGDSPLHFGNGTRLTVT.

The gene calls are TRBV11-2 and TRBJ2-7, with D possibly matching TRBD1 (6 bases). V was pared by 6 bases and J by 2 bases, with 8 bases between. CDR3 size: 12 residues. Germline CDR1 and CDR2: SGHAT and FQNNGV. The CDR3 protein is CASRGQPYEQYF. The CDR3 DNA follows: TGTGCCAGCAGGGGACAACCCTACGAGCAGTACTTC. Supplemented by reference TRBV11-2 and TRBJ2-7, the full variable domain reads EAGVAQSPRYKIIEKRQSVAFWCNPISGHATLYWYQQILGQGPKLLIQFQNNGVVDDSQLPKDRFSAERLKGVDSTLKIQPAKLEDSAVYLCASRGQPYEQYFGPGTRLTVT.

J is TRBJ1-1 and V is TRBV25-1; D gene unclear. This CDR3 comprises 13 residues. V dropped 4 bases and J dropped 1 base, with 7 bases sitting between them. Per germline, CDR1 MGHDK and CDR2 SYGVNS. The chain's CDR3 is CASSVLENTEAFF. The CDR3 bases are TGTGCCAGCAGTGTCCTAGAGAACACTGAAGCTTTCTTT.

The CDR3 loop is CASSHLLTANTEAFF. CDR3 sequence (DNA): TGTGCCAGCAGCCACCTTCTGACGGCGAACACTGAAGCTTTCTTT. The rearrangement links TRBV4-2 to TRBJ1-1; D gene ambiguous. Germline V gene lookup returns CDR1 LGHNA and CDR2 YNFKEQ. The CDR3 spans 15 residues. V was shortened by 3 bases and J by 1 base, with 12 bases between the two germline ends.

The chain links TRBV30 to TRBJ1-6; 8 nucleotides agree with TRBD1. J was trimmed by 9 bases and V by 0 bases; bases with no gene match: 1. The CDR3 is made up of 13 amino acids. CDR1 GTSNPN and CDR2 SVGIG come from the germline V gene (reference sequence). The CDR3: CAWSVQGGSPLHF. The CDR3 nucleotides read TGTGCCTGGAGTGTACAGGGGGGTTCACCCCTCCACTTT.

The chain is built from TRBV7-8 and TRBJ2-1; TRBD2 aligns across 8 bases. The CDR3 sequence is 17 residues long. CDR1 is SGHVS and CDR2 is FQNEAQ in the germline V gene. V dropped 5 bases and J dropped 0; count of bases not matched to a gene: 9. The CDR3 spells CASSPTRTSYSYNEQFF. As DNA, the CDR3 is TGTGCCAGCAGCCCGACTAGGACTAGCTACTCCTACAATGAGCAGTTCTTC.

V and J are TRBV6-5 and TRBJ2-7; weak D call: TRBD1 (5 bases). This CDR3 comprises 15 residues. In germline, CDR1 is MNHEY, CDR2 SVGAGI. Trimming left V 2 bases short and J 1 base short, with 12 bases between. The CDR3 sequence is CASSYLQGNSYEQYF. The CDR3 coding sequence is TGTGCCAGCAGTTACCTTCAGGGAAATTCCTACGAGCAGTACTTC.

The rearrangement links TRBV12-5 to TRBJ2-1; 10 bases align to TRBD1. Trimming cost V 4 bases and J 7 bases; bases outside gene matches: 10. The length of the CDR3 is 16 residues. Germline V lookup: CDR1 LGHNT, CDR2 FRNRAP. The CDR3 reads CASGSSGTGAENEQFF. The DNA for the CDR3 is TGTGCTAGTGGTTCCTCCGGGACAGGGGCGGAGAATGAGCAGTTCTTC.

The CDR3 DNA sequence: TGTGCCAGCAGTTCCTGGACAGAAGAGACCCAGTACTTC. Translation: CASSSWTEETQYF. V gene TRBV2 combines with J gene TRBJ2-5; weak D call: TRBD1 (6 bases). From germline, CDR1 is SNHLY and CDR2 FYNNEI. Trimming cost V 5 bases and J 3 bases, with 10 bases left between them. This CDR3 has 13 residues.